This entry lists 20 T cell receptor beta chains sequenced from one sample in a study of blood T cell repertoires in COVID-19. Profiled with immunoSEQ multiplex PCR; TCRdb holds only in-frame clones, not every one. This sample yields 450,000 to 500,000 clones, of which approximately 83% are seen a single time; approximately 3% belongs to the top ten. Sequencing was performed on peripheral blood. These receptors were obtained from a human donor in a cohort sampled during active COVID-19.

The rearrangement uses TRBV5-6 and TRBJ2-1, with 11 nucleotides matching TRBD2. The CDR3 totals 15 residues. The germline gives CDR1 SGHDT, CDR2 YYEEEE. V shed 0 bases, J shed 4 bases, and the junction held 0 bases outside the gene matches. This CDR3 reads CASSLGLAGYNEQFF. CDR3 sequence (DNA): TGTGCCAGCAGCTTGGGACTAGCGGGATACAATGAGCAGTTCTTC.

The genes are TRBV14 and TRBJ2-7; TRBD2 matches at 13 bases. V shed 3 bases and J 4 bases; nucleotides not matched to a gene: 6. CDR1 and CDR2 (germline): SGHDN, FVKESK. CDR3 length equals 16 residues. The CDR3 is CASSHHGTSGKYEQYF. CDR3 bases: TGTGCCAGCAGCCACCACGGGACTAGCGGGAAATACGAGCAGTACTTC.

This chain uses TRBV19 with TRBJ2-3; 13 bases fit TRBD2. The V segment lost 4 bases and the J segment 4 bases; nucleotides outside the gene matches: 5. Germline assignment: CDR1 LNHDA and CDR2 SQIVND (reference sequence). The length of the CDR3 is 16 residues. The CDR3 here is CASSTLTSGRADTQYF. The DNA of the CDR3 is TGTGCCAGTAGTACGCTAACTAGCGGGAGGGCAGATACGCAGTATTTT.

DNA of the CDR3: TGTGCCATCAGTGATCCGGCACAGGAGGGCTACACCTTC. It is translated as CAISDPAQEGYTF. The chain couples TRBV10-3 to TRBJ1-2, with TRBD1 as a possible D gene (5 bases). V lost 3 bases, J lost 8 bases, and 13 bases lay in between. The CDR3 sequence is 13 residues long. Germline V gives CDR1 ENHRY, CDR2 SYGVKD.

This clone was seen only once. This chain uses TRBV10-1 with TRBJ2-1; D perhaps matches TRBD2 (6 bases). V was cut by 2 bases and J by 4 bases, with 12 bases left in between. From germline, CDR1 is WNHNN and CDR2 SYGVQD (reference sequence). The CDR3 is made up of 15 amino acids. The CDR3 protein is CASSENIAVYNEQFF. CDR3 nucleotides: TGCGCCAGCAGTGAGAATATAGCGGTATACAATGAGCAGTTCTTC.

This chain uses TRBV9 with TRBJ2-6, with 10 bases that match TRBD2. CDR1 SGDLS and CDR2 YYNGEE come from the germline V gene. CDR3 size: 17 residues. Trimming removed 3 bases from V and 4 bases from J; junction bases left unmatched: 7. CDR3 nucleotides: TGTGCCAGCAGCGGGCTAGCGGGGGCTCCGGGGGCCAACGTCCTGACTTTC. Its translation: CASSGLAGAPGANVLTF.

The chain couples TRBV27 to TRBJ1-2; a possible D gene is TRBD1 (6 bases). CDR3 length equals 13 residues. Per the germline V gene, CDR1 is MNHEY and CDR2 is SMNVEV (reference sequence). The V end lost 0 bases, the J end lost 10 bases, and 12 bases lay between the germline ends. The CDR3 DNA reads as TGTGCCAGCAGTTTATCGCTCGGGGGGGCCTACACCTTC. Encoded protein: CASSLSLGGAYTF.

The rearrangement uses TRBV7-9 and TRBJ1-5, with D hard to call. CDR1 is SEHNR and CDR2 is FQNEAQ in the germline V gene (reference sequence). The V end lost 2 bases, the J end lost 1 base, and 3 bases lay between the germline ends. The CDR3 is 13 amino acids. In nucleotides, the CDR3 is TGTGCCAGCAGCTTAACAAGCAATCAGCCCCAGCATTTT. Translating it yields CASSLTSNQPQHF. The full variable domain, with the rest looked up from reference TRBV7-9 and TRBJ1-5, is DTGVSQNPRHKITKRGQNVTFRCDPISEHNRLYWYRQTLGQGPEFLTYFQNEAQLEKSRLLSDRFSAERPKGSFSTLEIQRTEQGDSAMYLCASSLTSNQPQHFGDGTRLSIL.

This clone was detected once. V usage is TRBV5-8 and J usage is TRBJ2-1; D may be TRBD1 (7 bases). Between the trimmed V and J ends, which lost 2 bases and 0 bases, there was a span of 15 bases. This CDR3 is 17 amino acids long. CDR1 SGHTS and CDR2 YDEGEE come from the germline V gene. The DNA of the CDR3 is TGTGCCAGCAGCTTCTTCAGGGGGGTAGGCTCCTACAATGAGCAGTTCTTC. This gives the protein CASSFFRGVGSYNEQFF.

The V gene is TRBV2, the J gene TRBJ1-5; no clear D. Looked up from germline, CDR1 is SNHLY and CDR2 is FYNNEI. The CDR3 spans 16 residues. The V gene lost 7 bases and the J gene lost 5 bases, with 21 bases spanning the gap. Written as DNA, the CDR3 is TGTGCCAGCACTCTAACTGCGATGCCCATCTATCAGCCCCAGCATTTT. Its translation: CASTLTAMPIYQPQHF.

The count of this clone is one. The chain links TRBV4-2 to TRBJ1-2; the match to TRBD1 covers 9 bases. CDR1 LGHNA and CDR2 YNFKEQ come from the germline V gene. V was clipped by 4 bases and J by 8 bases; unmatched bases: 17. The CDR3 consists of 17 residues. The CDR3 bases are TGTGCCAGCAGCCCATCCGGGACAGGGAAGAGTAAGCGAGGCTACACCTTC. It encodes CASSPSGTGKSKRGYTF.

The V and J genes are TRBV7-3 and TRBJ2-3; no clear D. Germline assignment: CDR1 SGHTA and CDR2 FQGTGA. The V and J ends lost 2 bases and 5 bases respectively, with 5 bases between them. CDR3 size: 12 residues. In DNA, the CDR3 is TGTGCCAGCAGCTTACTAGGAGATACGCAGTATTTT. As protein: CASSLLGDTQYF.

This chain uses TRBV15 with TRBJ2-7, with 8 positions matching TRBD1. The CDR3 length is 14 residues. J gave up 7 bases and V 1 base, and 6 bases lay outside the gene matches. Per germline, CDR1 LNHNV and CDR2 YYDKDF (reference sequence). CDR3 loop: CATSRAQGAGEQYF. The CDR3 DNA follows: TGTGCCACCAGCAGAGCCCAGGGGGCGGGTGAGCAGTACTTC. Looking up the rest from reference TRBV15 and TRBJ2-7 gives the full variable domain: DAMVIQNPRYQVTQFGKPVTLSCSQTLNHNVMYWYQQKSSQAPKLLFHYYDKDFNNEADTPDNFQSRRPNTSFCFLDIRSPGLGDTAMYLCATSRAQGAGEQYFGPGTRLTVT.

The CDR3: CASSPLGGRSQETQYF. The CDR3 DNA is TGTGCCAGCAGCCCCCTGGGGGGGCGGAGCCAAGAGACCCAGTACTTC. The chain uses TRBV5-5 and TRBJ2-5, with a possible D match to TRBD2 (7 bases). Germline V lookup: CDR1 SGHKS, CDR2 YYEKEE (reference sequence). The CDR3 extends over 16 amino acids. V was pared by 4 bases and J by 1 base, with 17 bases between.

The chain links TRBV7-9 to TRBJ2-1, with 12 bases fitting TRBD2. The CDR3 is 16 amino acids. The trim removed 2 bases at V and 8 bases at J, leaving 7 bases unmatched. Germline V CDR1 and CDR2: SEHNR, FQNEAQ (reference sequence). CDR3 in amino acids: CASSLPLAGGPYEQFF. CDR3 DNA sequence: TGTGCCAGCAGCTTACCCCTAGCGGGAGGGCCCTATGAGCAGTTCTTC.

The rearrangement uses TRBV9 and TRBJ1-1, with a tentative D call TRBD1 (6 bases). CDR3 length: 14 residues. CDR1 and CDR2 (germline): SGDLS, YYNGEE. Trimming took off 3 bases at V and 3 bases at J, with 12 bases between the two ends. The CDR3 bases are TGTGCCAGCAGCGCTCTCCAGGGGTACACTGAAGCTTTCTTT. Translated, it gives CASSALQGYTEAFF.

This chain joins TRBV27 and TRBJ2-5; D possibly corresponds to TRBD2 (5 bases). The V gene lost 2 bases and the J gene lost 7 bases, with 11 bases spanning the gap. This CDR3 has 13 amino acids. The V gene's germline CDR1 is MNHEY and CDR2 SMNVEV (reference sequence). The CDR3 DNA is TGTGCCAGCAGTTTAGGGTACGGAGGGACCCAGTACTTC. Its protein product is CASSLGYGGTQYF.

The chain has TRBV20-1 and TRBJ2-1; 10 nucleotides agree with TRBD2. The CDR3 totals 15 residues. The trim removed 3 bases at V and 4 bases at J, leaving 6 bases unmatched. The germline gives CDR1 DFQATT, CDR2 SNEGSKA (reference sequence). The CDR3 bases are TGCAGTGCTAGTCGGGGACTAGCGACGTACAATGAGCAGTTCTTC. As protein: CSASRGLATYNEQFF.

CDR3 loop: CATSGYLTDTQYF. CDR3 bases: TGTGCCACCAGTGGATACTTAACAGATACGCAGTATTTT. This chain links TRBV24-1 with TRBJ2-3; D ambiguous. The V gene lost 5 bases and the J gene lost 3 bases, with 8 bases spanning the gap. Germline V lookup: CDR1 KGHDR, CDR2 SFDVKD. The CDR3 spans 13 residues.

The rearrangement uses TRBV6-6 and TRBJ1-5, with 8 bases lining up with TRBD1. The germline gives CDR1 MNHNY, CDR2 SVGAGI (reference sequence). The CDR3 consists of 14 residues. Losses at the gene ends were 7 bases for V and 5 bases for J; bases not matched to a gene: 7. The CDR3, as DNA: TGTGCCAGCAACTACAGGGGGAAAGATCAGCCCCAGCATTTT. It encodes CASNYRGKDQPQHF.